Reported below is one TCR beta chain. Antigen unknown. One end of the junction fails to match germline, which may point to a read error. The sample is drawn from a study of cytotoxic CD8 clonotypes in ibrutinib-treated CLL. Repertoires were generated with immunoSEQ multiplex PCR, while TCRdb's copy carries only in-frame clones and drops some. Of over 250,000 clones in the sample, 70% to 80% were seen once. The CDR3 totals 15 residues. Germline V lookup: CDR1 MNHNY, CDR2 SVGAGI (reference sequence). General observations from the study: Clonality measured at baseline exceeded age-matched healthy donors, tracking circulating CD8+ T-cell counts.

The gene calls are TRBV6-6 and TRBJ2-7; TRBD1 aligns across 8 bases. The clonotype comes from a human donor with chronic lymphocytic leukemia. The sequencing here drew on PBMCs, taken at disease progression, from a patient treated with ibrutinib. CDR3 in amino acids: CASSYYGTGSHEQYF. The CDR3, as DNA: TGTGCCAGCAGTTACTACGGGACAGGCTCCCACGAGCAGTACTTC.